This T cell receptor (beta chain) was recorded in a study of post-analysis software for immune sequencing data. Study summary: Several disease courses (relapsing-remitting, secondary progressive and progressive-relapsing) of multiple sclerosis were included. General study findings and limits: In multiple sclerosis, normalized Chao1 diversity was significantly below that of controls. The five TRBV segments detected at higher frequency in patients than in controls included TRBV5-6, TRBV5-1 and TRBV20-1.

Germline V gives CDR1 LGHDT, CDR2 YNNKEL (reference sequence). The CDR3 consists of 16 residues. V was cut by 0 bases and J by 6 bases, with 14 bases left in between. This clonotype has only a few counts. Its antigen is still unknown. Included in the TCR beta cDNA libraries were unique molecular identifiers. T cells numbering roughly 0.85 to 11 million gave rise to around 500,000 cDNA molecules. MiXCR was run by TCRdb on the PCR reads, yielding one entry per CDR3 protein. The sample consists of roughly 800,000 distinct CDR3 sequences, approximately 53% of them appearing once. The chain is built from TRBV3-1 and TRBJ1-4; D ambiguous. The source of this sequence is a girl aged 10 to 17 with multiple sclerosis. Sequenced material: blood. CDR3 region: CASSQDSGGGYEKLFF. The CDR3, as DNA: TGTGCCAGCAGCCAAGATTCGGGCGGCGGCTATGAAAAACTGTTTTTT.